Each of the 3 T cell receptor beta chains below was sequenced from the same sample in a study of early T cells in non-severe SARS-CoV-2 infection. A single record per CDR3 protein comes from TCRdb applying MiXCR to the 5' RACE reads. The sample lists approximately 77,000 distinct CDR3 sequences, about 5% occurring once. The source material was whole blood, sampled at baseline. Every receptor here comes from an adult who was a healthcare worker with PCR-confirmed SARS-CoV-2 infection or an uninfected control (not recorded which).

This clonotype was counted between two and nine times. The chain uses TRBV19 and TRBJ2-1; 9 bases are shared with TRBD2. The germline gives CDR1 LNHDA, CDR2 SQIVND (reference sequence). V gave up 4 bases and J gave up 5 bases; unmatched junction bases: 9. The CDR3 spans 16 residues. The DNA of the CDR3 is TGTGCCAGTAGTACTGTTAGCGGGAGTAGTAACAATGAGCAGTTCTTC. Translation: CASSTVSGSSNNEQFF.

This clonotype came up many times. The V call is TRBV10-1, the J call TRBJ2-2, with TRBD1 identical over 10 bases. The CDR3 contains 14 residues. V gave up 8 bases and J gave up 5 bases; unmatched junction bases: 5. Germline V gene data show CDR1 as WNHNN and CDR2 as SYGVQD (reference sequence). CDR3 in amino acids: CASGDRGVTGELFF. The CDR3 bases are TGCGCCAGCGGGGACAGGGGTGTAACCGGGGAGCTGTTTTTT.

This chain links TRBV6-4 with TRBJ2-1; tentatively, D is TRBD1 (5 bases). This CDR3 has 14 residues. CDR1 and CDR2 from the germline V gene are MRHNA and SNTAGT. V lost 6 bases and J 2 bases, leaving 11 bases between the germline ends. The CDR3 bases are TGTGCCAGCAGCCCAGGGTATGCCTACAATGAGCAGTTCTTC. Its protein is CASSPGYAYNEQFF.